A single sample is the source of the 30 T cell receptor beta chains below, sequenced in a study of PD-1 blockade in classical Hodgkin lymphoma. TCRdb keeps only in-frame clones here, not all; method: immunoSEQ multiplex PCR. Counted here are some 33,000 clones, around 81% occurring once; the ten biggest clones make up about a sixth. This sample's time point: cycle 4 day 1 (C4D1), after less than 7 weeks of nivolumab. Every single patient, without exception, relapsed after autologous stem cell transplantation, and brentuximab vedotin exposure varied. The sequencing used peripheral blood mononuclear cells (PBMCs), collected before the fourth cycle of nivolumab. Receptors originate from a human donor with classical Hodgkin lymphoma.

The chain has TRBV2 and TRBJ2-7, with TRBD1 identical over 10 bases. This CDR3 comprises 13 residues. J gave up 7 bases and V 10 bases, and 10 bases lay outside the gene matches. The V gene's germline CDR1 is SNHLY and CDR2 FYNNEI. CDR3 DNA: TGTGCCACTTCGAGACAGGGGGCAAGGGAGCAGTACGTC. Amino acids: CATSRQGAREQYV.

This clone turned up a few times. The chain links TRBV5-1 to TRBJ2-7; 13 bases are shared with TRBD2. Germline lookup yields CDR1 SGHRS and CDR2 YFSETQ. Trimming cost V 4 bases and J 7 bases; bases outside gene matches: 14. CDR3 size: 17 residues. The CDR3 nucleotides read TGCGCCAGCAGCAGCATGTACTCGGGACTAGCGGGGCTAGAGCAGTACTTC. It yields the protein CASSSMYSGLAGLEQYF.

The rearrangement links TRBV15 to TRBJ2-3; 8 bases map to TRBD2. The CDR3 is 18 amino acids. V shed 1 base and J 5 bases; nucleotides not matched to a gene: 14. Germline loops: CDR1 LNHNV, CDR2 YYDKDF (reference sequence). CDR3 sequence reads: CATSRAGMPGGKLDTQYF. CDR3 coding DNA: TGTGCCACCAGCAGAGCGGGGATGCCGGGAGGGAAGTTAGATACGCAGTATTTT.

This rearrangement joins TRBV4-1 to TRBJ1-1, with a weak D call TRBD1 (5 bases). The CDR3 totals 12 residues. V shed 1 base and J shed 6 bases, with 6 bases lying between them. Germline V gene sequence: CDR1 MGHRA, CDR2 YSYEKL. The CDR3 reads CASSQVGAEAFF. CDR3 nucleotide sequence: TGCGCCAGCAGCCAAGTGGGGGCTGAAGCTTTCTTT.

This sequence joins TRBV5-6 and TRBJ2-3, with D tentatively TRBD2 (5 bases). Germline V CDR1 and CDR2: SGHDT, YYEEEE. V lost 0 bases, J lost 0 bases, and 11 bases lay in between. The CDR3 has 16 amino acids. The CDR3 nucleotides are TGTGCCAGCAGCTTGGACGGACTCACTAGCACAGATACGCAGTATTTT. Its protein is CASSLDGLTSTDTQYF.

V and J are TRBV7-9 and TRBJ1-2, with a tentative D call TRBD1 (5 bases). The CDR3 extends over 16 amino acids. The germline V gene encodes CDR1 SEHNR and CDR2 FQNEAQ (reference sequence). V lost 1 base and J lost 1, with 13 bases in between. Here the CDR3 reads CASSLGGIGNNYGYTF. CDR3 DNA: TGTGCCAGCAGCTTAGGGGGGATAGGAAATAACTATGGCTACACCTTC.

This clone turned up a few times. CDR3: CASTERASHEKLFF. The CDR3 DNA sequence: TGTGCCAGCACCGAACGGGCGAGTCATGAAAAACTGTTTTTT. This chain joins TRBV6-1 and TRBJ1-4; D not certain. From germline, CDR1 is MNHNS and CDR2 SASEGT. Trimming left V 7 bases short and J 6 bases short, with 15 bases between. The CDR3 runs 14 residues.

The V and J genes are TRBV4-3 and TRBJ2-6; D uncertain. Deletions cut 4 bases from V and 3 bases from J, with 16 bases between. This CDR3 contains 17 residues. Germline V gene sequence: CDR1 LGHNA, CDR2 YSLEER. In DNA form, the CDR3 reads TGCGCCAGCAGCCCCCAAGGAGCGTTTAGTGGGGCCAACGTCCTGACTTTC. It yields the protein CASSPQGAFSGANVLTF.

V usage is TRBV7-9 and J usage is TRBJ1-1; D is ambiguous. Trimming took 1 base from V and 7 from J, leaving 4 bases between them. CDR1 and CDR2 from the germline V gene are SEHNR and FQNEAQ (reference sequence). This CDR3 contains 11 residues. The CDR3 nucleotides are TGTGCCAGCAGCTTAGGGGTTGAAGCTTTCTTT. It codes for CASSLGVEAFF.

The V and J genes are TRBV7-9 and TRBJ1-6; 7 nucleotides agree with TRBD1. The CDR3 runs to 16 residues. Germline V lookup: CDR1 SEHNR, CDR2 FQNEAQ (reference sequence). V shed 5 bases, J shed 8 bases, and the junction held 12 bases outside the gene matches. The DNA of the CDR3 is TGTGCCAGCAGCAGAAGGAGGGGGCAGGGAGATTCACCCCTCCACTTT. Protein product: CASSRRRGQGDSPLHF.

J is TRBJ2-1 and V is TRBV4-2, with 8 bases matching TRBD2. Germline V gene lookup returns CDR1 LGHNA and CDR2 YNFKEQ. The CDR3 length is 17 residues. The V segment lost 5 bases and the J segment 9 bases; nucleotides outside the gene matches: 18. Written as DNA, the CDR3 is TGTGCCAGCAGCAAAGGAGATAGCGGGGACCCCCCCCCTGAGCAGTTCTTC. Amino acid sequence: CASSKGDSGDPPPEQFF.

The chain joins TRBV2 to TRBJ1-5, with TRBD1 as a possible D gene (6 bases). Germline-derived CDR1 and CDR2 are SNHLY and FYNNEI. The length of the CDR3 is 14 residues. The ends were cut back, 1 base at V and 10 bases at J, with 14 bases in the middle. The CDR3 nucleotides read TGTGCCAGCAGTGAAGGCCGGACAGATTCTCCCCAGCATTTT. This translates into CASSEGRTDSPQHF.

This clone showed up just a few times. V gene TRBV5-6 combines with J gene TRBJ2-7; D is undetermined. Germline loops: CDR1 SGHDT, CDR2 YYEEEE. The V end was cut by 3 bases, the J end by 5 bases, with 9 bases between. CDR3 length: 12 residues. The CDR3 protein is CASSSTGNEQYV. The CDR3 DNA reads as TGTGCCAGCAGCTCAACTGGTAACGAGCAGTACGTC.

The gene calls are TRBV27 and TRBJ2-1; 8 positions match TRBD2. Germline V gives CDR1 MNHEY, CDR2 SMNVEV (reference sequence). The CDR3 is 14 residues long. Trimming cost V 5 bases and J 2 bases; bases outside gene matches: 2. The CDR3 is CASSIAGTYNEQFF. The CDR3 bases are TGTGCCAGCAGTATAGCGGGAACCTACAATGAGCAGTTCTTC.

The gene calls are TRBV30 and TRBJ2-7; no definite D call. Germline values: CDR1 GTSNPN, CDR2 SVGIG (reference sequence). Trimming left V 2 bases short and J 1 base short, with 9 bases between. This CDR3 contains 13 residues. CDR3 protein: CAWSIGLSYEQYF. CDR3 DNA sequence: TGTGCCTGGAGTATCGGTCTTTCCTACGAGCAGTACTTC.

This rearrangement joins TRBV11-3 to TRBJ2-7; D perhaps matches TRBD2 (6 bases). With 6 bases removed from V and 6 bases from J, the gap between germline ends came to 18 bases. The CDR3 length is 14 residues. Germline CDR1 is SGHNT and CDR2 is YENEEA. The CDR3 reads CASRGGGPAGEQYV. The DNA of the CDR3 is TGTGCCAGCAGGGGAGGAGGCCCGGCGGGCGAGCAGTACGTC.

This chain links TRBV28 with TRBJ2-2; D ambiguous. The V gene lost 3 bases and the J gene lost 4 bases, with 9 bases spanning the gap. The germline V gene encodes CDR1 MDHEN and CDR2 SYDVKM. The CDR3 extends over 14 amino acids. The CDR3 DNA sequence: TGTGCCAGCAGTTTGGGCAGCTCCACCGGGGAGCTGTTTTTT. This codes for CASSLGSSTGELFF. Full variable domain (missing parts from reference TRBV28 and TRBJ2-2): DVKVTQSSRYLVKRTGEKVFLECVQDMDHENMFWYRQDPGLGLRLIYFSYDVKMKEKGDIPEGYSVSREKKERFSLILESASTNQTSMYLCASSLGSSTGELFFGEGSRLTVL.

V is TRBV7-2 and J is TRBJ2-7; D is perhaps TRBD2 (6 bases). CDR1 and CDR2 from the germline V gene are SGHTA and FQGNSA. V shed 5 bases and J shed 6 bases, with 20 bases lying between them. This CDR3 has 15 amino acids. The CDR3 region has the DNA TGTGCCAGCAGCGCGGCGCGGGGATATATAGGCGAGCAGTACTTC. Translated: CASSAARGYIGEQYF. Filled out from reference TRBV7-2 and TRBJ2-7, the complete variable domain reads GAGVSQSPSNKVTEKGKDVELRCDPISGHTALYWYRQSLGQGLEFLIYFQGNSAPDKSGLPSDRFSAERTGGSVSTLTIQRTQQEDSAVYLCASSAARGYIGEQYFGPGTRLTVT.

The rearrangement joins TRBV28 to TRBJ2-7; 13 nucleotides match TRBD2. The CDR3 runs to 15 residues. CDR1 MDHEN and CDR2 SYDVKM come from the germline V gene. V was clipped by 5 bases and J by 9 bases; unmatched bases: 10. The CDR3 DNA follows: TGTGCCAGCAGTACTGGGACTAGCGGGAAAGTTGGGCAGTACTTC. This translates into CASSTGTSGKVGQYF.

This clone was picked up a small number of times. J is TRBJ1-6 and V is TRBV4-3; weak D call: TRBD1 (6 bases). Germline loops: CDR1 LGHNA, CDR2 YSLEER. This CDR3 region has 18 residues. Trimming pared 0 bases from V and 1 base from J, leaving 13 bases between. The CDR3 loop reads CASSQDFGRGSYNSPLHF. For the CDR3, the DNA is TGCGCCAGCAGCCAAGATTTCGGCAGGGGATCCTATAATTCACCCCTCCACTTT.

This clone has just a few counts. The gene calls are TRBV7-2 and TRBJ1-2; TRBD1 aligns across 7 bases. CDR1 and CDR2 from the germline V gene are SGHTA and FQGNSA. This CDR3 spans 13 amino acids. V lost 5 bases and J lost 2; bases outside the gene matches: 2. CDR3 sequence reads: CASSRDSNYGYTF. The CDR3, as DNA: TGTGCCAGCAGCCGGGACAGCAACTATGGCTACACCTTC.

The chain links TRBV4-3 to TRBJ1-1; D is uncertain. The CDR3 extends over 17 amino acids. Germline CDR1 and CDR2: LGHNA and YSLEER. Trimming shortened V by 0 bases and J by 3 bases, and 17 bases separated the two germline ends. CDR3 nucleotide sequence: TGCGCCAGCAGCCAAGATCCGACGGTGGGATGGGACACTGAAGCTTTCTTT. Translated: CASSQDPTVGWDTEAFF.

This clone has more than one count but fewer than ten. J is TRBJ1-1 and V is TRBV4-1, with TRBD1 as a possible D gene (5 bases). This CDR3 contains 15 residues. Germline CDR1 is MGHRA and CDR2 is YSYEKL. V lost 0 bases and J lost 4, with 12 bases in between. The CDR3 nucleotides are TGCGCCAGCAGCCAAGACGGGACGGGGGGCACTGAAGCTTTCTTT. Protein: CASSQDGTGGTEAFF.

The CDR3 reads CASPSPLGERTEAFF. CDR3 nucleotides: TGTGCCAGCCCTTCACCCCTAGGCGAGAGAACTGAAGCTTTCTTT. V usage is TRBV28 and J usage is TRBJ1-1; D gene unclear. The CDR3 is 15 residues long. CDR1 and CDR2 from the germline V gene are MDHEN and SYDVKM. V lost 8 bases and J 5 bases, leaving 21 bases between the germline ends. Supplemented by reference TRBV28 and TRBJ1-1, the full variable domain reads DVKVTQSSRYLVKRTGEKVFLECVQDMDHENMFWYRQDPGLGLRLIYFSYDVKMKEKGDIPEGYSVSREKKERFSLILESASTNQTSMYLCASPSPLGERTEAFFGQGTRLTVV.

The J gene is TRBJ1-3, the V gene TRBV7-2; D not resolved. Trimming removed 2 bases at V and 1 base at J, with 0 bases between. Germline V gene sequence: CDR1 SGHTA, CDR2 FQGNSA. The CDR3 is 12 residues long. CDR3 sequence reads: CASSLSGNTIYF. DNA for the CDR3: TGTGCCAGCAGCTTATCTGGAAACACCATATATTTT.

The V call is TRBV7-8, the J call TRBJ1-1, with no clear D. CDR1 is SGHVS, CDR2 FQNEAQ, per germline. Trimming took off 6 bases at V and 8 bases at J, with 10 bases between the two ends. This CDR3 is 11 amino acids long. CDR3: CASSMGKEAFF. As DNA, the CDR3 is TGTGCCAGCAGTATGGGTAAGGAAGCTTTCTTT.

The V and J genes are TRBV4-3 and TRBJ2-1; no definite D call. The CDR3 covers 15 residues. The V end was cut by 1 base, the J end by 0 bases, with 7 bases between. Looked up from germline, CDR1 is LGHNA and CDR2 is YSLEER. In DNA, the CDR3 is TGCGCCAGCAGCCAAGTGGTAGCCTCCTACAATGAGCAGTTCTTC. The encoded protein is CASSQVVASYNEQFF.

The V call is TRBV7-9, the J call TRBJ2-2; tentatively, D is TRBD1 (6 bases). V lost 4 bases and J lost 6, with 6 bases in between. Per germline, CDR1 SEHNR and CDR2 FQNEAQ (reference sequence). The CDR3 extends over 12 amino acids. DNA for the CDR3: TGTGCCAGCAGCTCAGGGGCCGGGGAGCTGTTTTTT. It translates to CASSSGAGELFF. Supplemented by reference TRBV7-9 and TRBJ2-2, the full variable domain reads DTGVSQNPRHKITKRGQNVTFRCDPISEHNRLYWYRQTLGQGPEFLTYFQNEAQLEKSRLLSDRFSAERPKGSFSTLEIQRTEQGDSAMYLCASSSGAGELFFGEGSRLTVL.

The sample holds one count of this clone. The chain is built from TRBV5-8 and TRBJ1-1, with 7 bases identical to TRBD1. This CDR3 has 13 residues. J lost 9 bases, V lost 0 bases, and 5 bases had no gene match. The germline CDR1 and CDR2 sequences are SGHTS and YDEGEE. CDR3 sequence: CASSLDRGGKAFF. CDR3 DNA: TGTGCCAGCAGCTTGGACAGGGGAGGTAAAGCTTTCTTT.

The V call is TRBV7-9, the J call TRBJ2-5, with 7 bases identical to TRBD1. V shed 5 bases, J shed 1 base, and the junction held 7 bases outside the gene matches. The CDR3 is made up of 15 amino acids. The germline V gene encodes CDR1 SEHNR and CDR2 FQNEAQ (reference sequence). CDR3 in amino acids: CASSRRRQGQETQYF. In nucleotides, the CDR3 is TGTGCCAGCAGCCGCCGCAGACAGGGCCAAGAGACCCAGTACTTC.